The clone carrying this T cell receptor beta chain turned up a few times. The table came from immunoSEQ multiplex PCR; TCRdb's copy has only in-frame clones and leaves some out. The profile shows about 48,000 clones, 80% to 90% of them singletons. V shed 7 bases and J shed 3 bases, with 16 bases lying between them. CDR1 is MNHNS and CDR2 is SASEGT in the germline V gene. The CDR3 has 15 amino acids. This entry comes from a study of T cell changes during pregnancy in multiple sclerosis. Sequencing used CD4+ T cells from peripheral blood mononuclear cells, obtained in the second trimester of pregnancy. The receptor was isolated from a female donor with multiple sclerosis, enrolled in a pregnancy study. This sequence joins TRBV6-1 and TRBJ1-5, with a tentative D call TRBD1 (6 bases). The CDR3 sequence is CASTRDTRNNQPQHF. Written as DNA, the CDR3 is TGTGCCAGCACTCGGGACACCAGAAACAATCAGCCCCAGCATTTT.